Listed below are T cell receptor beta chains from one sample, sequenced in a study of T cells after yellow fever vaccination. TCRdb reprocessed the 5' RACE reads via MiXCR and lists one record per CDR3 protein. The sample consists of roughly 48,000 distinct CDR3 sequences, approximately 7% of them appearing once. Here the sequenced sample was CD8+ T cells not binding an NS4B(214-222) dextramer, sorted from PBMCs, taken about 41 days after the first yellow fever vaccination. All receptors derive from a man between 18 and 29 years old who received the YFV17D yellow fever vaccine. The CDR3 runs from the conserved cysteine through the conserved F or W. Each record gives: D gene, V gene, J gene, clone size, CDR3 DNA, CDR3 protein. The D gene is left open where the match is weak. Clone size is given for some rows only: seen once, a few or many times, or a class if the clone is expanded.

>TRBD1|TRBV5-8|TRBJ1-1|few
TGTGCCAGCAGCTTGTACCTGGGACAGTTTTTTCGCACTGAAGCTTTCTTT
CASSLYLGQFFRTEAFF
>.|TRBV27|TRBJ1-2|.
TGTGCCAGCAGCGAAAAGGGGGTCGGCTATGGCTACACCTTC
CASSEKGVGYGYTF
>.|TRBV20-1|TRBJ2-2|many
TGCAGTGCTAGAATCAAGGTCCCCCCGAACACCGGGGAGCTGTTTTTT
CSARIKVPPNTGELFF
>.|TRBV28|TRBJ2-6|few
TGTGCCAGCAGTTTCGGGAGCTCTGGGGCCACCGTCCTGACTTTC
CASSFGSSGATVLTF
>.|TRBV12-3/TRBV12-4|TRBJ2-7|.
TGTGCCAGCACCCCGGTAGGGGGAGGTGAGCAGTACTTC
CASTPVGGGEQYF
>.|TRBV19|TRBJ2-7|.
TGTGCCAGTAGTATGGGGACAACCTACGAGCAGTACTTC
CASSMGTTYEQYF
>.|TRBV29-1|TRBJ1-2|.
TGCAGCTGTATCGACCCCCCGGGCTACACCTTC
CSCIDPPGYTF
>.|TRBV10-2|TRBJ2-7|many
TGCGCCAGTCGACTGATTTACGAGCAGTACTTC
CASRLIYEQYF
>.|TRBV6-2/TRBV6-3|TRBJ2-1|few
TGTGCCAGCAGTCCTCTCGATGAGCAGTTCTTC
CASSPLDEQFF
>.|TRBV27|TRBJ1-6|many
TGTGCCACCAGGCTCGATAATCGGTCTTCACCCCTCCACTTT
CATRLDNRSSPLHF
>TRBD2|TRBV30|TRBJ2-1|many
TGTGCCTGGAGTTTCGGGACTAGCGGGGGTGAGCAGTTCTTC
CAWSFGTSGGEQFF
>TRBD1|TRBV5-1|TRBJ2-7|.
TGCGCCAGCAGCCAGGGACAGATACGCTACGAGCAGTACTTC
CASSQGQIRYEQYF
>TRBD1|TRBV29-1|TRBJ1-1|many
TGCAGCGTTGGCCAGGGGGCCACTGAAGCTTTCTTT
CSVGQGATEAFF
>TRBD1|TRBV7-9|TRBJ1-4|.
TGTGCCAGCAGCTTTAGGGGGCATCTGGGTGAAAAACTGTTTTTT
CASSFRGHLGEKLFF
>.|TRBV2|TRBJ1-2|.
TGTGCCTGCTGCCGTCATCCTACCGGGACTTTAGTAGGCTATGGCTACACCTTC
CACCRHPTGTLVGYGYTF
>.|TRBV9|TRBJ2-7|.
TGTGCCAGCAGCGTAGCATCAGGGTTCGCCGAGCAGTACTTC
CASSVASGFAEQYF
>.|TRBV12-3/TRBV12-4|TRBJ1-2|few
TGTGCCAGCAGTTTAGGGCAGTATGGCTACACCTTC
CASSLGQYGYTF
>.|TRBV18|TRBJ2-1|few
TGTGCCAGCTCACCACCCAGACAGCTAAATGAGCAGTTCTTC
CASSPPRQLNEQFF
>.|TRBV20-1|TRBJ2-4|.
TGCGGACAGATGAGGGGCCCGGCCAAAAACATTCAGTACTTC
CGQMRGPAKNIQYF
>TRBD2|TRBV5-4|TRBJ2-7|.
TGTGCCAGCAGCTTGGTAAAGACTAGCGGGGGTTACGAGCAGTACTTC
CASSLVKTSGGYEQYF
>.|TRBV5-1|TRBJ2-5|many
TGCGCCAGCAGAATCGAGCGGGCCAACCAAGAGACCCAGTACTTC
CASRIERANQETQYF
>TRBD2|TRBV19|TRBJ2-1|.
TGTGCCAGTAGTTGGGGGCCTAGCGGGGGCTCCTACAATGAGCAGTTCTTC
CASSWGPSGGSYNEQFF
>.|TRBV2|TRBJ2-1|many
TGTGCCAGCAGCCGAGGGGCCTCCTACAATGAGCAGTTCTTC
CASSRGASYNEQFF
>.|TRBV7-9|TRBJ2-3|many
TGTGCCAGCAGCTTTGGTTCAGATACGCAGTATTTT
CASSFGSDTQYF
>TRBD1|TRBV27|TRBJ1-5|.
TGTGCCAGCAGTTTACAGGGGGAGGGCTATCAGCCCCAGCATTTT
CASSLQGEGYQPQHF
>.|TRBV9|TRBJ2-1|many
TGTGCCAGCAGCGCTACTACAGGGAACACCTACAATGAGCAGTTCTTC
CASSATTGNTYNEQFF
>TRBD1|TRBV4-3|TRBJ1-2|.
TGCGCCAGCAGCCACATTGCCAGGGGGGCCTCTGGCTACACCTTC
CASSHIARGASGYTF
>.|TRBV13|TRBJ2-7|few
TGTGCCAGCAGCTTTGGAGGTCAGGGAGTACACGAGCAGTACTTC
CASSFGGQGVHEQYF
>TRBD2|TRBV13|TRBJ2-6|few
TGTGCCAGCAGCGCCCTGACTAGCGGGGCCAACGTCCTGACTTTC
CASSALTSGANVLTF
>TRBD2|TRBV7-9|TRBJ2-1|many
TGTGCCAGCAGCTCCCCCCGGGAGGGGCACAATGAGCAGTTCTTC
CASSSPREGHNEQFF
>.|TRBV6-5|TRBJ2-5|.
TGTGCCAGCAGTTACAGCCCAGGGATAAACCAAGAGACCCAGTACTTC
CASSYSPGINQETQYF
>.|TRBV5-1|TRBJ1-1|once
TGCGCCAGCAGCTCCCGGGCCGCGATGGGGTGGGGCACTGAAGATTTCTTT
CASSSRAAMGWGTEDFF
>.|TRBV7-2|TRBJ2-6|many
TGTGCCAGCAGCTTGTGGGGGACTGGGGCCAACGTCCTGACTTTC
CASSLWGTGANVLTF
>TRBD2|TRBV5-4|TRBJ2-1|.
TGTGCCAGCAGCAGGGTTAGTAGCGGGGGTATGAATGAGCAGTTCTTC
CASSRVSSGGMNEQFF
>.|TRBV4-3|TRBJ1-2|many
TGCGCCAGCAGCCCCCCGGCAAGCGGCTATGGCTACACCTTC
CASSPPASGYGYTF
>.|TRBV20-1|TRBJ1-5|.
TGCAGTGCTAAGGATGGGCTTCAGCCCCAGCATTTT
CSAKDGLQPQHF
>.|TRBV3-1|TRBJ1-2|.
TGTGCCAGCAGCCCCCCGGGCACCTCTAGGGGCTACACCTTC
CASSPPGTSRGYTF
>.|TRBV9|TRBJ1-1|few
TGTGCCAGCAGCGTGCAGGGGAACTCCCACACTGAAGCTTTCTTT
CASSVQGNSHTEAFF
>TRBD2|TRBV10-3|TRBJ2-1|few
TGTGCCATCGAAAGCTCTAGCGGCGACAATGAGCAGTTCTTC
CAIESSSGDNEQFF
>TRBD1|TRBV20-1|TRBJ1-4|many
TGCAGTGCTAGAGGGCAGGGGGCGCGAGAAAAACTGTTTTTT
CSARGQGAREKLFF
>.|TRBV29-1|TRBJ2-2|many
TGCAGCGCCGAGGGAGCGCTTACCGGGGAGCTGTTTTTT
CSAEGALTGELFF
>TRBD2|TRBV12-3/TRBV12-4|TRBJ2-1|many
TGTGCCAGCAGTTTGCCTAGCGGGGGGGCAATTGAGCAGTTCTTC
CASSLPSGGAIEQFF
>.|TRBV29-1|TRBJ1-1|few
TGCAGCGTTGAAGATCCCAGGAGAGTGAACACTGAAGCTTTCTTT
CSVEDPRRVNTEAFF
>TRBD1|TRBV11-2|TRBJ2-2|many
TGTGCCAGCAGCTTTCCGGTGACAGGGGGAACGAACACCGGGGAGCTGTTTTTT
CASSFPVTGGTNTGELFF
>.|TRBV4-2|TRBJ2-2|few
TGTGCCAGCAGCCAAGACTGGTACACCGGGGAGCTGTTTTTT
CASSQDWYTGELFF
>.|TRBV30|TRBJ1-5|.
TGTGCCTGGAGTGTATATAGCAATCAGCCCCAGCATTTT
CAWSVYSNQPQHF
>.|TRBV12-3/TRBV12-4|TRBJ2-6|few
TGTGCCAGCAGTTTACCGCGGGGGGCCGGGACAGGGAACTCTGGGGCCAACGTCCTGACTTTC
CASSLPRGAGTGNSGANVLTF
>.|TRBV4-3|TRBJ2-5|few
TGCGCCAGCAGCCAGATCCTGGGGGAAGAGACCCAGTACTTC
CASSQILGEETQYF
>.|TRBV20-1|TRBJ2-1|.
TGCAGTGCCGGAAACCAAATGAGCTCCTACAATGAGCAGTTCTTC
CSAGNQMSSYNEQFF
>.|TRBV6-2/TRBV6-3|TRBJ1-5|many
TGTGCCAGCAGTTATAACGGGCGCGGCAATCAGCCCCAGCATTTT
CASSYNGRGNQPQHF
>.|TRBV12-3/TRBV12-4|TRBJ2-1|many
TGTGCCAGCAGTTTAGGGTCCGAGCAGTTCTTC
CASSLGSEQFF
>.|TRBV4-2|TRBJ1-6|few
TGTGCCAGCAGCCAAGAGTACAGGGACCTGTCTCCCCTCCACTTT
CASSQEYRDLSPLHF